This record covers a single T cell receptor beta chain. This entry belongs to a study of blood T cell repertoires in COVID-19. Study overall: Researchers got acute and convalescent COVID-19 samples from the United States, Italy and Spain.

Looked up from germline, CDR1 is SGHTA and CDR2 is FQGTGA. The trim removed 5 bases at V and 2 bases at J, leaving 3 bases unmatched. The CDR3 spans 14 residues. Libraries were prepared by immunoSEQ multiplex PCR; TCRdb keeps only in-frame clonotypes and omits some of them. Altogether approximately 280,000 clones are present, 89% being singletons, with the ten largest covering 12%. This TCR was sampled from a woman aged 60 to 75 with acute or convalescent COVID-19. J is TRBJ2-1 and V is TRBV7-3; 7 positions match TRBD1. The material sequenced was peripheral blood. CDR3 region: CASSPGTAYNEQFF. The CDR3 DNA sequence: TGTGCCAGCAGCCCCGGGACAGCCTACAATGAGCAGTTCTTC.